The rows below give T cell receptor beta chains drawn from one sample of a study of cytomegalovirus exposure and HLA in healthy donors. Profiled with immunoSEQ multiplex PCR; TCRdb holds only in-frame clones, not every one. The repertoire holds over 90,000 clones, with roughly 83% as singletons. Sequencing input: PBMCs. These TCRs come from a man aged 35-49 years in good health and CMV-seronegative. Both conserved end residues are part of each CDR3. The D gene is left open where the match is weak. Rows give clone size only sometimes, using once, few, many, or a class for an expanded clone.

J gene,clone size,V gene,D gene,CDR3 protein,CDR3 DNA
TRBJ2-7,.,TRBV29-1,.,CSVVGQGTYEQYF,TGCAGCGTTGTGGGTCAGGGTACCTACGAGCAGTACTTC
TRBJ2-1,.,TRBV30,.,CAWRKQGKNEQFF,TGTGCCTGGAGAAAACAGGGTAAGAATGAGCAGTTCTTC
TRBJ1-4,.,TRBV15,.,CATSSGRLNEKLFF,TGTGCCACCAGCAGCGGCAGACTTAATGAAAAACTGTTTTTT
TRBJ2-5,once,TRBV10-2,.,CASSVAGIQETQYF,TGCGCCAGCAGCGTCGCGGGGATCCAAGAGACCCAGTACTTC
TRBJ2-7,.,TRBV11-3,TRBD1,CASSSTGDGTGNF,TGTGCCAGCAGCTCGACGGGGGACGGGACAGGAAACTTC
TRBJ2-7,.,TRBV5-4,.,CASSAADGYEQYF,TGTGCCAGCAGCGCAGCTGACGGGTACGAGCAGTACTTC
TRBJ2-2,.,TRBV9,.,CASSVEHTGELFF,TGTGCCAGCAGCGTAGAGCACACCGGGGAGCTGTTTTTT
TRBJ1-1,.,TRBV7-6,.,CASTLAPPSVRNTEAFF,TGTGCCAGCACCCTAGCCCCACCGAGTGTGCGGAACACTGAAGCTTTCTTT
TRBJ2-7,.,TRBV4-3,.,CASSQDRQGGRYEQYF,TGCGCCAGCAGCCAAGATCGGCAGGGCGGTCGGTACGAGCAGTACTTC
TRBJ2-2,.,TRBV7-2,TRBD2,CASSLTGTSGGELFF,TGTGCCAGCAGCTTAACCGGGACTAGCGGCGGGGAGCTGTTTTTT
TRBJ1-1,.,TRBV6-9,TRBD1,CASSIKQGAFGTEAFF,TGTGCCAGCTCAATAAAGCAGGGGGCCTTTGGGACTGAAGCTTTCTTT
TRBJ2-1,.,TRBV5-1,TRBD2,CASSLGPEAGGYRGYEQFF,TGCGCCAGCAGCTTGGGCCCTGAAGCGGGGGGCTACCGAGGGTATGAGCAGTTCTTC
TRBJ1-5,.,TRBV18,.,CASSPRSPGALPTLNQPQHF,TGTGCCAGCTCACCACGGTCCCCAGGGGCGCTTCCTACACTCAATCAGCCCCAGCATTTT
TRBJ1-1,.,TRBV6-6,.,CASSTSGGDVEAFF,TGTGCCAGCAGTACCAGTGGGGGCGACGTTGAAGCTTTCTTT
TRBJ2-3,.,TRBV9,TRBD2,CASSVVGGGAADTQYF,TGTGCCAGCAGCGTAGTAGGCGGGGGGGCTGCAGATACGCAGTATTTT
TRBJ1-2,.,TRBV19,TRBD1,CASASWDSTNYGYTF,TGTGCCAGCGCCAGCTGGGACAGCACTAACTATGGCTACACCTTC
TRBJ1-5,.,TRBV9,TRBD1,CASSGQGFNQPQHF,TGTGCCAGCAGCGGACAGGGATTCAATCAGCCCCAGCATTTT
TRBJ1-3,.,TRBV7-2,TRBD1,CASSFATGGSSGNTIYF,TGTGCCAGCAGCTTCGCAACAGGGGGGAGCTCTGGAAACACCATATATTTT
TRBJ1-1,once,TRBV7-2,.,CASSLVPESEAFF,TGTGCCAGCAGCTTAGTTCCAGAATCTGAAGCTTTCTTT
TRBJ1-1,once,TRBV5-1,TRBD1,CASSLVYRQGRTEAFF,TGCGCCAGCAGCTTGGTATACCGACAGGGGCGGACTGAAGCTTTCTTT
TRBJ2-7,.,TRBV11-2,.,CASSPLSGSTYEQYF,TGTGCCAGCAGCCCTCTCAGCGGCAGTACATACGAGCAGTACTTC
TRBJ2-7,.,TRBV7-7,.,CASSLAPGWSYEQYF,TGTGCTAGCAGCTTAGCCCCGGGTTGGTCCTACGAGCAGTACTTC
TRBJ1-2,.,TRBV10-3,.,CAISHLSSYGYTF,TGTGCCATCAGTCATTTATCGAGCTATGGCTACACCTTC
TRBJ2-4,.,TRBV5-6,.,CASSLGQGQNIQYF,TGTGCCAGCAGCTTGGGGCAGGGGCAAAACATTCAGTACTTC
TRBJ1-1,.,TRBV7-9,.,CSSRLKGQTNTEAFF,TGTTCCAGCAGGTTAAAAGGACAGACGAACACTGAAGCTTTCTTT
TRBJ1-1,.,TRBV4-1,TRBD1,CASSPNTLPATGDTEAFF,TGCGCCAGCAGCCCCAATACCCTCCCAGCGACAGGGGACACTGAAGCTTTCTTT
TRBJ1-5,.,TRBV7-8,TRBD1,CASSPGTVNQPQHF,TGTGCCAGCAGCCCGGGGACAGTCAATCAGCCCCAGCATTTT
TRBJ2-3,.,TRBV25-1,TRBD2,CASSVGAGGRDTQYF,TGTGCCAGCAGTGTGGGGGCGGGGGGGCGGGATACGCAGTATTTT
TRBJ2-2,.,TRBV19,TRBD2,CASTRLAGDVGELFF,TGTGCCAGTACCAGACTAGCGGGGGATGTCGGGGAGCTGTTTTTT
TRBJ2-5,.,TRBV27,TRBD2,CASSFSSGGVWNQETQYF,TGTGCCAGCAGTTTCTCTAGCGGGGGTGTATGGAACCAAGAGACCCAGTACTTC
TRBJ2-5,.,TRBV12-5,TRBD2,CASGLGLAQETQYF,TGTGCTAGTGGTTTGGGACTAGCGCAAGAGACCCAGTACTTC
TRBJ1-2,.,TRBV5-4,TRBD1,CASSLTGEARHGYTF,TGTGCCAGCAGCCTCACAGGGGAGGCGAGGCATGGCTACACCTTC
TRBJ1-3,few,TRBV29-1,.,CSVALAGIFNGNTIYF,TGCAGCGTTGCCCTGGCAGGGATCTTTAACGGAAACACCATATATTTT
TRBJ1-5,.,TRBV2,.,CASSVEGSGNQPQHF,TGTGCCAGCAGTGTCGAGGGATCGGGGAATCAGCCCCAGCATTTT
TRBJ2-5,.,TRBV19,.,CASSIGAGETQYF,TGTGCCAGTAGTATTGGGGCCGGAGAGACCCAGTACTTC
TRBJ1-2,.,TRBV7-9,.,CASSLGAMNYGYTF,TGTGCCAGCAGCTTGGGGGCAATGAACTATGGCTACACCTTC
TRBJ1-6,.,TRBV6-5,.,CASSYEGGFRPLHF,TGTGCCAGCAGTTACGAGGGGGGGTTTCGTCCCCTCCACTTT
TRBJ1-1,few,TRBV7-9,.,CASSPPRGGAGLNTEAFF,TGTGCCAGCAGCCCTCCGAGGGGGGGCGCAGGGTTGAACACTGAAGCTTTCTTT
TRBJ1-1,.,TRBV30,.,CAWSSGGLTEAFF,TGTGCCTGGAGTAGCGGGGGCCTTACTGAAGCTTTCTTT
TRBJ1-2,.,TRBV30,.,CAWSVPPLYGYTF,TGTGCCTGGAGTGTACCTCCCCTATATGGCTACACCTTC
TRBJ2-7,.,TRBV7-9,TRBD1,CASSLVRTGVGNEQYF,TGTGCCAGCAGCTTAGTTCGGACAGGGGTCGGGAACGAGCAGTACTTC
TRBJ2-1,.,TRBV4-1,.,CASSQVVGEVSYNEQFF,TGCGCCAGCAGCCAAGTGGTCGGTGAGGTCTCCTACAATGAGCAGTTCTTC